This T cell receptor beta chain was observed in a study of Graves' ophthalmopathy and Graves' hyperthyroidism. Background on the study: Peripheral blood samples were taken at initial diagnosis, before any treatment.

Findings and caveats of the study: From stable hyperthyroidism, ophthalmopathy was separated by a 13-signature model with 85% to 90% sensitivity and around 80% specificity. Blood also carried most expanded thyroid clonotypes exceeding 0.001 frequency.

V trimming: 4 bases; J trimming: 2 bases; junction bases outside the gene matches: 9. The germline CDR1 and CDR2 sequences are MNHEY and SVGAGI. CDR3 length: 16 amino acids. This clonotype appeared many times. Its target is not known. Other autoimmune diseases, uncontrolled infections, pregnancy and lactation each led to patient exclusion. Amplification of TCR beta CDR3 regions used RNA transcripts. HTBI primers were employed in first-round RT-PCR, then a second-round multiplex PCR followed. TCRdb re-called the multiplex PCR reads with MiXCR, one entry per CDR3 protein. In the table there are about 500,000 distinct CDR3 sequences, about 15% of which are singletons.

The rearrangement links TRBV6-5 to TRBJ2-7; TRBD1 agrees at 9 bases. This TCR derives from a woman in her twenties or thirties with Graves' ophthalmopathy. Sample: blood. As DNA, the CDR3 is TGTGCCAGCAGTTCCATGGACAGGGGCTCAACCTACGAGCAGTACTTC. Translated, it gives CASSSMDRGSTYEQYF.